This T cell receptor (beta chain) came from a study of blood T cell repertoires in COVID-19. Study details: Researchers got acute and convalescent COVID-19 samples from the United States, Italy and Spain. T cells, B-cell-depleted T cells, or PBMCs supplied cDNA or gDNA.

Per the study methods: The authors estimated nucleated cell counts from reference gene primer amplification. Method: immunoSEQ multiplex PCR; TCRdb's copy keeps in-frame clones and lacks some. D and trimming were read from the DNA, whereas the V and J calls and clone size are those reported in that table. The sample records some 150,000 clones, 79% being singletons. Germline V CDR1 and CDR2: MGHRA, YSYEKL. V lost 0 bases to trimming and J lost 6 bases, with 11 bases between them. This CDR3 comprises 15 residues. This clone was counted a few times. This chain joins TRBV4-1 and TRBJ2-2, with a tentative D call TRBD2 (5 bases). Sequenced material: peripheral blood. The origin of this receptor is a man in his forties or fifties with active or convalescent COVID-19. In DNA, the CDR3 is TGCGCCAGCAGCCAAGAACCGGGGTTGCCCGGGGAGCTGTTTTTT. Protein: CASSQEPGLPGELFF.